The next 8 T cell receptor beta chains were all read from a single sample in a study of neurological immune-mediated disorders. In TCRdb, the 5' RACE reads were re-called with MiXCR into one record per CDR3 protein. The table lists tens of thousands of distinct CDR3 sequences, about 5% of them singletons. Input material: PBMCs. All receptors derive from a woman between 25 and 40 years old with multiple sclerosis.

The chain combines TRBV10-3 with TRBJ1-1, with a possible D match to TRBD1 (6 bases). Germline CDR1 reads ENHRY; CDR2 reads SYGVKD. The CDR3 length is 11 residues. Between the trimmed V and J ends, which lost 6 bases and 5 bases, there was a span of 7 bases. As DNA, the CDR3 is TGTGCCATCAGGCAGGGGACTGAAGCTTTCTTT. Amino acids: CAIRQGTEAFF.

This clonotype has a count of ten or more. The chain couples TRBV15 to TRBJ1-3, with D uncertain. In germline, CDR1 is LNHNV, CDR2 YYDKDF (reference sequence). The ends were cut back, 0 bases at V and 0 bases at J, with 9 bases in the middle. This CDR3 is 16 amino acids long. In DNA form, the CDR3 reads TGTGCCACCAGCAGAGATCTACAGAGCTCTGGAAACACCATATATTTT. Its protein is CATSRDLQSSGNTIYF.

This clonotype has at least ten counts. The V gene is TRBV5-1, the J gene TRBJ2-2; TRBD2 matches 8 bases. The CDR3 extends over 16 amino acids. The V and J ends lost 7 bases and 0 bases, in that order; junction bases with no gene match: 8. CDR1 and CDR2 (germline): SGHRS, YFSETQ. The CDR3 bases are TGCGCCAGCTGTAGCGGGGCGGTAACGAACACCGGGGAGCTGTTTTTT. This codes for CASCSGAVTNTGELFF.

This clonotype was counted at least ten times. The chain has TRBV10-3 and TRBJ2-2; TRBD2 matches at 14 bases. Per germline, CDR1 ENHRY and CDR2 SYGVKD. CDR3 size: 16 residues. J gave up 4 bases and V 4 bases, and 2 bases lay outside the gene matches. CDR3 sequence (DNA): TGTGCCATCAGTGCGGGACTAGCGGGGGTCACCGGGGAGCTGTTTTTT. It translates to CAISAGLAGVTGELFF.

This clonotype turned up a few times. CDR3 sequence reads: CSARGGRQPQHF. The CDR3 DNA sequence: TGCAGTGCTAGGGGGGGGCGTCAGCCCCAGCATTTT. The chain is built from TRBV20-1 and TRBJ1-5; possible D gene TRBD1, 6 bases. The V end was cut by 3 bases, the J end by 6 bases, with 9 bases between. Per the germline V gene, CDR1 is DFQATT and CDR2 is SNEGSKA (reference sequence). The CDR3 has 12 amino acids.

The table lists this clonotype with many counts. The CDR3 loop is CASSQVGLAGSHSSYNEQFF. In DNA, the CDR3 is TGCGCCAGCAGCCAAGTGGGACTAGCGGGGTCACATAGCTCCTACAATGAGCAGTTCTTC. This chain links TRBV4-1 with TRBJ2-1, with 13 nucleotides matching TRBD2. The CDR3 has 20 amino acids. With 1 base clipped from V and 0 bases from J, the junction kept 9 bases outside the gene matches. The germline gives CDR1 MGHRA, CDR2 YSYEKL.

This clonotype came up many times. CDR3 nucleotides: TGTGCTGCATGGAGAAATGAGCAGTTCTTC. The encoded protein is CAAWRNEQFF. The rearrangement joins TRBV12-3 or TRBV12-4 to TRBJ2-1, with D unclear. This CDR3 comprises 10 residues.

Comment on this clonotype: A clone one base away is much larger, so this may be a read error. The chain has TRBV10-3 and TRBJ1-3, with D possibly TRBD1 on 6 matching bases. Germline lookup yields CDR1 ENHRY and CDR2 SYGVKD. This CDR3 contains 15 residues. Written as DNA, the CDR3 is TGTGCCATCAGGGAAACAGGGAGGAATGGAAACAACATATATTTT. The encoded protein is CAIRETGRNGNNIYF.